The 16 T cell receptor beta chains below come from one sample, sequenced in a study of OX40 agonist ivuxolimab in advanced cancers. The table came from immunoSEQ multiplex PCR; TCRdb's copy has only in-frame clones and leaves some out. The sample contains 70,000 or so clones, approximately 80% of which appear only once. Sequencing was performed on CD4+ or CD8+ T cells sorted from blood, taken in a trial of the OX40 agonist ivuxolimab. These receptors were obtained from an adult with an advanced solid tumor such as melanoma, head and neck, liver or kidney cancer.

The CDR3 coding sequence is TGTGCCAGCAGACAGGGTACTGAAGCTTTCTTT. Translating gives CASRQGTEAFF. This chain joins TRBV2 and TRBJ1-1, with a tentative D call TRBD1 (6 bases). Trimming stripped 6 bases from V and 5 bases from J, with 7 bases between. Germline loops: CDR1 SNHLY, CDR2 FYNNEI. The CDR3 is 11 amino acids. The variable domain in full, with the rest retrieved from reference TRBV2 and TRBJ1-1, is EPEVTQTPSHQVTQMGQEVILRCVPISNHLYFYWYRQILGQKVEFLVSFYNNEISEKSEIFDDQFSVERPDGSNFTLKIRSTKLEDSAMYFCASRQGTEAFFGQGTRLTVV.

Turning to this clone: The junction shows a germline mismatch at one end, possibly a read error. The chain employs TRBV4-3 and TRBJ2-1; weak D call: TRBD2 (6 bases). CDR1 LGHNA and CDR2 YSLEER come from the germline V gene. This CDR3 is 14 amino acids long. Written as DNA, the CDR3 is TGCGCCAGCAGCCAAACTTTTACTAGCAATGTGCAGTTCTTC. It codes for CASSQTFTSNVQFF.

This chain joins TRBV19 and TRBJ2-2; no clear D gene. The CDR3 sequence is 12 residues long. Deletions cut 5 bases from V and 7 bases from J, with 8 bases between. Germline loops: CDR1 LNHDA, CDR2 SQIVND (reference sequence). The CDR3 sequence is CASSHSGGELFF. The DNA of the CDR3 is TGTGCCAGTAGTCATTCGGGCGGGGAGCTGTTTTTT.

The chain has TRBV5-1 and TRBJ1-6; 7 positions agree with TRBD1. V dropped 2 bases and J dropped 9; count of bases not matched to a gene: 5. Germline loops: CDR1 SGHRS, CDR2 YFSETQ. This CDR3 spans 14 amino acids. CDR3 region: CASSLGQAGSPLHF. The CDR3 nucleotides are TGCGCCAGCAGCTTAGGACAGGCGGGTTCACCCCTCCACTTT.

The chain has TRBV14 and TRBJ1-2, with a possible D match to TRBD1 (5 bases). Germline-derived CDR1 and CDR2 are SGHDN and FVKESK. The germline V and J ends were trimmed by 0 bases and 2 bases, with 7 bases remaining between them. This CDR3 has 14 amino acids. CDR3 sequence reads: CASSQDGGNYGYTF. The CDR3 DNA reads as TGTGCCAGCAGCCAAGATGGGGGAAACTATGGCTACACCTTC.

The chain combines TRBV7-2 with TRBJ2-7; TRBD1 aligns across 8 bases. The CDR3 totals 15 residues. The trim removed 5 bases at V and 4 bases at J, leaving 10 bases unmatched. The germline V gene has CDR1 SGHTA and CDR2 FQGNSA. For the CDR3, the DNA is TGTGCCAGCAGCATATCCGGGACAGGTTCGTACGAGCAGTACTTC. It is translated as CASSISGTGSYEQYF.

The chain joins TRBV7-9 to TRBJ2-7, with 11 bases aligning to TRBD1. Germline V gene lookup returns CDR1 SEHNR and CDR2 FQNEAQ (reference sequence). The CDR3 runs to 16 residues. Unmatched junction bases numbered 5, after V lost 4 bases and J lost 0 bases. In DNA form, the CDR3 reads TGTGCCAGCAGCTCAGCCGGGACAGGGGGCTCCTACGAGCAGTACTTC. Translated: CASSSAGTGGSYEQYF.

The chain joins TRBV7-2 to TRBJ2-7; 10 bases are shared with TRBD2. J gave up 5 bases and V 5 bases, and 12 bases lay outside the gene matches. Germline CDR1 reads SGHTA; CDR2 reads FQGNSA. The length of the CDR3 is 16 residues. The chain's CDR3 is CASSPDRLAGFDEQYF. The CDR3 DNA follows: TGTGCCAGCAGCCCAGATCGACTAGCGGGTTTCGACGAGCAGTACTTC.

J is TRBJ2-1 and V is TRBV7-2; D is unclear. Germline assignment: CDR1 SGHTA and CDR2 FQGNSA. The CDR3 has 12 amino acids. V was pared by 1 base and J by 5 bases, with 3 bases between. The CDR3 loop reads CASSLVNNEQFF. The CDR3 coding sequence is TGTGCCAGCAGCTTAGTTAACAATGAGCAGTTCTTC.

The gene calls are TRBV7-7 and TRBJ2-1; the match to TRBD2 covers 7 bases. Germline trimming cut 3 bases from V and 7 bases from J; bases unmatched to any gene: 3. Germline assignment: CDR1 SSHAT and CDR2 FNYEAQ (reference sequence). The length of the CDR3 is 13 residues. The chain's CDR3 is CASSFGGGNEQFF. Written as DNA, the CDR3 is TGTGCCAGCAGCTTCGGCGGGGGTAATGAGCAGTTCTTC.

The genes are TRBV7-7 and TRBJ2-1; unclear D gene. Germline loops: CDR1 SSHAT, CDR2 FNYEAQ (reference sequence). The CDR3 loop spans 13 amino acids. Trimming pared 0 bases from V and 6 bases from J, leaving 6 bases between. CDR3 loop: CASSLATGNEQFF. CDR3 DNA sequence: TGTGCCAGCAGCTTAGCGACGGGCAATGAGCAGTTCTTC.

CDR3 protein: CASSLDGGNSPLHF. CDR3 coding DNA: TGCGCCAGCAGCTTGGACGGCGGTAATTCACCCCTCCACTTT. The rearrangement joins TRBV5-1 to TRBJ1-6, with D unclear. V was clipped by 0 bases and J by 6 bases, with 7 bases between them. This CDR3 has 14 amino acids. Germline V gives CDR1 SGHRS, CDR2 YFSETQ.

V is TRBV29-1 and J is TRBJ2-1; tentatively, D is TRBD1 (6 bases). Trimming left V 8 bases short and J 7 bases short, with 21 bases between. This CDR3 has 14 residues. CDR1 and CDR2 (germline): SQVTM, ANQGSEA. The CDR3 region is CSISQQGNRNEQFF. The CDR3 DNA follows: TGCAGCATCTCGCAACAGGGAAATCGGAATGAGCAGTTCTTC.

This clone was found many times. This sample also contains other DNA sequences that code for the same CDR3. The V call is TRBV4-3, the J call TRBJ2-1, with 8 bases fitting TRBD2. CDR1 and CDR2 (germline): LGHNA, YSLEER. CDR3 size: 15 residues. The V and J ends lost 1 base and 3 bases, in that order; junction bases with no gene match: 2. DNA of the CDR3: TGCGCCAGCAGCCAAGTGCGGGGGGACTACAATGAGCAGTTCTTC. Protein sequence: CASSQVRGDYNEQFF.

Comments on this clone: In the same sample, other DNA sequences code for this CDR3. V is TRBV2 and J is TRBJ2-5; 10 bases line up with TRBD2. The CDR3 consists of 14 residues. The V segment lost 5 bases and the J segment 2 bases; nucleotides outside the gene matches: 2. Germline V gives CDR1 SNHLY, CDR2 FYNNEI. CDR3: CASSIAGGQETQYF. For the CDR3, the DNA is TGTGCCAGCAGTATAGCGGGGGGACAAGAGACCCAGTACTTC.

J is TRBJ1-6 and V is TRBV18, with TRBD1 identical over 7 bases. Germline V gene sequence: CDR1 KGHSH, CDR2 LQKENI. The CDR3 has 14 amino acids. V lost 10 bases and J lost 6; bases outside the gene matches: 9. The CDR3 nucleotides read TGTGCCACCCGCGGGACAGAGGTTAATTCACCCCTCCACTTT. This sequence encodes CATRGTEVNSPLHF.